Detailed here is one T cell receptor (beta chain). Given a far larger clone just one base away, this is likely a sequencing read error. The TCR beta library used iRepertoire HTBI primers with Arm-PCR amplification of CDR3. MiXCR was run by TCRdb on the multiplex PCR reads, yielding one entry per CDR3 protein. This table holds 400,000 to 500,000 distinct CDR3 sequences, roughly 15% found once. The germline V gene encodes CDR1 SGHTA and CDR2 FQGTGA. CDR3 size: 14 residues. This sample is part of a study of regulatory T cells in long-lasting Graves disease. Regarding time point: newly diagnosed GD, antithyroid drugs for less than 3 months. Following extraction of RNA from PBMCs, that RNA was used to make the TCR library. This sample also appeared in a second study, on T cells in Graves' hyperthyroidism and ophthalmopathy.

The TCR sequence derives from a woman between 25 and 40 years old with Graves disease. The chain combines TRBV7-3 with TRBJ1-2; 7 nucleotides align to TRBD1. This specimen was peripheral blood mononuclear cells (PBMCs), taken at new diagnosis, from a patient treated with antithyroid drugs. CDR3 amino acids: CASGLVTGSYGYTF. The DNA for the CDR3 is TGTGCCAGCGGCTTGGTGACAGGGTCATATGGCTACACCTTC.